The 8 T cell receptor beta chains below all came from one sample that was sequenced in a study of T cell responses to AZD1222 COVID-19 vaccine. This table comes from immunoSEQ multiplex PCR, and its TCRdb copy is limited to in-frame clones, with some not included. Counted here are about 180,000 clones, around 88% occurring once; the ten biggest clones make up 11%. The starting material was peripheral blood, obtained 28 days after the second AZD1222 dose. All receptors derive from an adult who received the AZD1222 COVID-19 vaccine.

The chain recombines TRBV4-3 with TRBJ2-2; 11 bases are a match to TRBD2. Germline assignment: CDR1 LGHNA and CDR2 YSLEER. The CDR3 totals 17 residues. Unmatched junction bases numbered 4, after V lost 0 bases and J lost 4 bases. The CDR3 DNA is TGCGCCAGCAGCCAAGACTCCGGGACTAGCGGCACCGGGGAGCTGTTTTTT. As protein: CASSQDSGTSGTGELFF.

The genes are TRBV12-5 and TRBJ1-2; no definite D call. The CDR3 has 12 residues. Germline CDR1 and CDR2: LGHNT and FRNRAP. V gave up 1 base and J gave up 4 bases, with 4 bases separating them. This CDR3 reads CASGLGGYGYTF. Here the CDR3 DNA reads TGTGCTAGTGGTTTGGGGGGCTATGGCTACACCTTC.

The gene calls are TRBV19 and TRBJ1-6; 9 bases match TRBD1. Germline loops: CDR1 LNHDA, CDR2 SQIVND (reference sequence). This CDR3 spans 14 amino acids. J lost 7 bases, V lost 10 bases, and 8 bases had no gene match. CDR3: CATQTGGENSPLHF. The CDR3 bases are TGTGCCACTCAGACAGGGGGAGAAAATTCACCCCTCCACTTT.

The CDR3 protein is CASSLDWGETQYF. The CDR3 nucleotides are TGTGCCAGCAGCTTAGATTGGGGCGAGACCCAGTACTTC. J is TRBJ2-5 and V is TRBV11-2; a weak D match, TRBD1 (5 bases). The CDR3 runs to 13 residues. With 0 bases removed from V and 5 bases from J, the gap between germline ends came to 7 bases. Germline loops: CDR1 SGHAT, CDR2 FQNNGV.

The rearrangement joins TRBV7-9 to TRBJ1-6, with D hard to call. The CDR3 length is 14 residues. Germline-derived CDR1 and CDR2 are SEHNR and FQNEAQ (reference sequence). V was shortened by 3 bases and J by 8 bases, with 11 bases between the two germline ends. The CDR3 spells CASSFNMPDSPLHF. DNA of the CDR3: TGTGCCAGCAGCTTTAACATGCCTGATTCACCCCTCCACTTT.

This chain uses TRBV7-8 with TRBJ1-1; D unclear. V was clipped by 5 bases and J by 0 bases, with 7 bases between them. Germline assignment: CDR1 SGHVS and CDR2 FQNEAQ. CDR3 length: 13 residues. CDR3 region: CASSNTLNTEAFF. The CDR3 DNA reads TGTGCCAGCAGCAACACCCTGAACACTGAAGCTTTCTTT.

The genes are TRBV14 and TRBJ1-2, with D uncertain. Germline CDR1 reads SGHDN; CDR2 reads FVKESK. The CDR3 is 13 residues long. V was clipped by 4 bases and J by 2 bases, with 8 bases between them. The CDR3 nucleotides read TGTGCCAGCAGCCCGGACCGAAACTATGGCTACACCTTC. It encodes CASSPDRNYGYTF.

In DNA form, the CDR3 reads TGTGCCAGCAGTTTTGCGGTCTCCTACGAGCAGTACTTC. It is translated as CASSFAVSYEQYF. The V and J genes are TRBV12-3 or TRBV12-4 and TRBJ2-7, with D uncertain. V dropped 3 bases and J dropped 0 bases, with 6 bases sitting between them. There are 13 residues in the CDR3.